This note documents a single TCR beta chain sequence. Its target is unknown. The germline gives CDR1 MGHRA, CDR2 YSYEKL. The CDR3 contains 16 residues. Trimming left V 4 bases short and J 0 bases short, with 13 bases between. This sample is drawn from a study of PD-1 blockade in classical Hodgkin lymphoma. For the study at large: Each patient was given nivolumab 3 mg/kg through a vein every 2 weeks.

Study conclusions and caveats: At C4D1, TCR diversity had climbed significantly for CD4+ cells, though not for CD8+ cells. Patients with a complete response exhibited baseline diversity comparable to newly diagnosed patients.

Exposure to brentuximab vedotin varied, and each patient had relapsed following autologous stem cell transplantation. Reported best responses ranged across complete response, partial response or progressive disease. Produced via immunoSEQ multiplex PCR; TCRdb's table is partial and in-frame only. The sample has about 86,000 clones; about 88% are singletons. This material consisted of peripheral blood mononuclear cells (PBMCs), taken before the second cycle of nivolumab. The J gene is TRBJ2-1, the V gene TRBV4-1, with D maybe TRBD1 (6 bases). The sequence derives from a human donor with classical Hodgkin lymphoma. The CDR3 sequence is CASSPSRGGSYNEQFF. Written as DNA, the CDR3 is TGCGCCAGCAGCCCATCACGAGGGGGCTCCTACAATGAGCAGTTCTTC.